The entry below gives a single TCR beta chain sequence along with its context. Its target is unknown. Subjects with ophthalmopathy showed a Clinical Activity Score no lower than 3, a NOSPECS grade no lower than 4, and a duration shorter than 3 months. The diagnoses drew upon clinical symptoms, serum thyroxine and TRAb, thyroid ultrasound and orbital computed tomography. Authors of the study amplified TCR beta CDR3 regions from RNA transcripts. An initial round of RT-PCR targeting the TCR CDR3 relied on the HTBI primer set. TCRdb recomputed calls from the multiplex PCR reads with MiXCR, one row per CDR3 protein. Of hundreds of thousands of distinct CDR3 sequences listed, about 15% are singletons. The data derive from a study of T cells in Graves' hyperthyroidism and ophthalmopathy. The study's findings and limits: Most thyroid-expanded clonotypes above 0.001 were also found in blood.

The germline CDR1 and CDR2 sequences are SGHNT and YENEEA. V was trimmed by 5 bases and J by 4 bases, leaving 11 bases between them. The CDR3 covers 13 residues. The chain combines TRBV11-3 with TRBJ1-2; D not resolved. The sequenced material came from blood. The sequence was obtained from a man younger than 35 with Graves' ophthalmopathy. CDR3 amino acids: CASSGDLFYGYTF. CDR3 bases: TGTGCCAGCAGCGGGGATCTATTCTATGGCTACACCTTC.